This entry is about one T cell receptor (beta chain). The CDR3 consists of 16 residues. V lost 7 bases, J lost 6 bases, and 24 bases lay in between. Germline assignment: CDR1 MNHEY and CDR2 SMNVEV (reference sequence). These data belong to a study of blood T cell repertoires in COVID-19. Overall study context: Sites in the United States, Italy and Spain provided acute and convalescent COVID-19 samples. In each case, the material was cDNA or gDNA derived from T cells, B-cell-depleted T cells, or PBMCs.

As processed by the authors: Nucleated cell counts were estimated from reference gene primer amplification. Profiling relied on immunoSEQ multiplex PCR, and the TCRdb table lists in-frame clones only, not all of them. From that table come the V and J calls and clone size; the DNA was used to work out D and trimming. The sample includes about 260,000 clones, more than 75% of them seen just once. Sequenced sample: peripheral blood. This TCR came from a man between 35 and 55 years old who had recovered from COVID-19. The gene calls are TRBV27 and TRBJ1-2, with D possibly TRBD1 on 6 matching bases. Here the CDR3 reads CASTMGSGGARDGYTF. The DNA for the CDR3 is TGTGCCAGCACCATGGGAAGTGGGGGGGCCCGGGATGGCTACACCTTC.